Each of the 6 T cell receptor beta chains below was sequenced from the same sample in a study of blood T cells in healthy people across ages. Sample-barcoded 5' priming and a J-beta primer mix drove a second PCR of roughly 6 to 12 cycles. TCRdb reanalysed the 5' RACE reads using MiXCR and keeps one entry per CDR3 protein. Among over 1,500,000 distinct CDR3 sequences listed, roughly two fifths were seen once. Sequencing input: blood. The source is a human donor in good health.

This clonotype was detected once. The rearrangement joins TRBV5-1 to TRBJ2-1; 9 positions agree with TRBD2. Germline values: CDR1 SGHRS, CDR2 YFSETQ. J lost 5 bases, V lost 0 bases, and 6 bases had no gene match. The CDR3 totals 16 residues. The CDR3 nucleotides are TGCGCCAGCAGCTTGGTTAGGGCTAGCGGGAACAATGAGCAGTTCTTC. Translated, it gives CASSLVRASGNNEQFF.

The genes are TRBV6-6 and TRBJ1-5, with 9 bases identical to TRBD1. Germline trimming cut 6 bases from V and 2 bases from J; bases unmatched to any gene: 8. The CDR3 is 16 amino acids. Germline V gives CDR1 MNHNY, CDR2 SVGAGI (reference sequence). CDR3: CASSPGQGLGNQPQHF. The CDR3, as DNA: TGTGCCAGCAGCCCGGGACAGGGTTTGGGCAATCAGCCCCAGCATTTT.

CDR3: CASKRNRNSYEQYF. CDR3 bases: TGTGCCAGCAAGAGGAACCGAAACTCCTACGAGCAGTACTTC. The chain combines TRBV7-2 with TRBJ2-7; D is ambiguous. This CDR3 contains 14 residues. Germline-derived CDR1 and CDR2 are SGHTA and FQGNSA. Trimming took off 7 bases at V and 0 bases at J, with 13 bases between the two ends.

The V gene is TRBV7-2, the J gene TRBJ2-2; 8 bases agree with TRBD1. Germline V gene lookup returns CDR1 SGHTA and CDR2 FQGNSA. V shed 3 bases and J 0 bases; nucleotides not matched to a gene: 9. The CDR3 has 18 amino acids. CDR3 loop: CASSFTQQGDSNTGELFF. The CDR3, as DNA: TGTGCCAGCAGCTTCACACAACAGGGGGATTCGAACACCGGGGAGCTGTTTTTT.

This clonotype was detected a few times. The chain uses TRBV25-1 and TRBJ1-2; D gene ambiguous. The CDR3 consists of 15 residues. Trimming stripped 2 bases from V and 6 bases from J, with 16 bases between. Germline CDR1 is MGHDK and CDR2 is SYGVNS. Here the CDR3 DNA reads TGTGCCAGCAGTGAAATTTTCGACCCACCACATGGCTACACCTTC. Translation: CASSEIFDPPHGYTF.

V gene TRBV6-1 combines with J gene TRBJ2-7; D possibly uses TRBD1 or TRBD2 (5 bases each). The J call may be mistaken, given a closer DNA end match to TRBJ2-5. The CDR3 has 15 amino acids. Germline V CDR1 and CDR2: MNHNS, SASEGT. The DNA of the CDR3 is TGTGCCAGCAGTGAAGCGGGGACCCAAAGAGAGACCCAGTACTTC. Its translation is CASSEAGTQRETQYF.